This T cell receptor beta chain was captured in a study of blood T cell repertoires in COVID-19. The CDR3 sequence is 19 residues long. V was pared by 3 bases and J by 2 bases, with 11 bases of the junction left unmatched. Germline lookup yields CDR1 MDHEN and CDR2 SYDVKM. Method: immunoSEQ multiplex PCR; TCRdb's copy keeps in-frame clones and lacks some. The repertoire holds some 250,000 clones, 80% to 90% seen once, with approximately 9% in the top ten. The source is a man aged 35 to 55 who had recovered from COVID-19. Sequenced material: PBMCs or T cells enriched from blood (not recorded which). V gene TRBV28 combines with J gene TRBJ2-3, with 13 nucleotides matching TRBD2. CDR3 sequence (DNA): TGTGCCAGCAGTTTCGAAAATACAGGGACTAGCGGGAACACAGATACGCAGTATTTT. It codes for CASSFENTGTSGNTDTQYF. Full variable domain (rest looked up from reference TRBV28 and TRBJ2-3): DVKVTQSSRYLVKRTGEKVFLECVQDMDHENMFWYRQDPGLGLRLIYFSYDVKMKEKGDIPEGYSVSREKKERFSLILESASTNQTSMYLCASSFENTGTSGNTDTQYFGPGTRLTVL.